This T cell receptor beta chain emerged from a study of esophageal squamous cell carcinoma under preoperative chemotherapy. Notes on the study in general: After treatment, tumor-infiltrating lymphocytes apparently came partly from blood T cells. Paclitaxel-nedaplatin therapy caused immediate, substantial clonotype frequency changes.

Indicated time point: before preoperative PTX-NDP chemotherapy. TCRdb analysed the PCR reads with MiXCR anew, one entry per CDR3 protein. The sample comprises some 30,000 distinct CDR3 sequences, around 50% of which are singletons, and roughly 12% rests with the top ten. Concerning this clonotype itself: The target antigen is unknown.

The sequence came from a human donor with esophageal squamous cell carcinoma. The donor label of this sample is uncertain. Collection of the sample occurred from a patient given preoperative chemotherapy.

The CDR3 loop is CSARGGRLGTYNEQFF. CDR3 nucleotides: TGCAGTGCTAGAGGTGGCCGACTAGGAACCTACAATGAGCAGTTCTTC. The chain carries TRBV20-1 and TRBJ2-1, with D possibly being TRBD2 (6 bases). The V end lost 1 base, the J end lost 2 bases, and 15 bases lay between the germline ends. The CDR3 runs 16 residues. Germline V gene sequence: CDR1 DFQATT, CDR2 SNEGSKA (reference sequence).